One sample yielded the 21 T cell receptor beta chains listed below, sequenced in a study of blood T cell repertoires in COVID-19. Clones were read by immunoSEQ multiplex PCR, and TCRdb kept only the in-frame ones, dropping some. The table records about 250,000 clones, 65% to 85% of them present only once. Sequenced material: PBMCs or T cells enriched from blood (not recorded which). The receptors come from a man in his fifties who had recovered from COVID-19.

V usage is TRBV5-6 and J usage is TRBJ1-1; D remains ambiguous. The CDR3 runs 16 residues. Germline V CDR1 and CDR2: SGHDT, YYEEEE. Trimming left V 1 base short and J 6 bases short, with 19 bases between. The CDR3 loop reads CASSLFTATITAEAFF. The CDR3 nucleotides read TGTGCCAGCAGCTTGTTTACAGCCACAATCACGGCTGAAGCTTTCTTT. The whole variable domain, remainder taken from reference TRBV5-6 and TRBJ1-1, is DAGVTQSPTHLIKTRGQQVTLRCSPKSGHDTVSWYQQALGQGPQFIFQYYEEEERQRGNFPDRFSGHQFPNYSSELNVNALLLGDSALYLCASSLFTATITAEAFFGQGTRLTVV.

DNA for the CDR3: TGCGCCAGCAGAGGACAGGGGTTAGGCTACACCTTC. Translated: CASRGQGLGYTF. The chain carries TRBV5-1 and TRBJ1-2; 9 positions match TRBD1. V was clipped by 5 bases and J by 8 bases; unmatched bases: 4. Germline V gene data show CDR1 as SGHRS and CDR2 as YFSETQ. CDR3 length equals 12 residues.

J is TRBJ2-2 and V is TRBV5-4; 10 nucleotides match TRBD2. Trimming at V came to 4 bases and at J to 4 bases, leaving 10 bases not matched to a gene. The germline V gene has CDR1 SGHNT and CDR2 YYREEE (reference sequence). This CDR3 spans 17 amino acids. The CDR3 here is CASSLGSGGQFTGELFF. The CDR3 nucleotides read TGTGCCAGCAGCCTGGGTAGCGGGGGGCAGTTCACCGGGGAGCTGTTTTTT.

The chain carries TRBV18 and TRBJ2-7, with D possibly matching TRBD2 (7 bases). Germline CDR1 and CDR2: KGHSH and LQKENI. This CDR3 contains 14 residues. Between the trimmed V and J ends, which lost 0 bases and 6 bases, there was a span of 12 bases. The CDR3 protein is CASSPPAGAGEQYF. In DNA form, the CDR3 reads TGTGCCAGCTCACCACCGGCGGGGGCCGGCGAGCAGTACTTC.

The gene calls are TRBV7-2 and TRBJ1-1; D perhaps matches TRBD1 (5 bases). The V gene's germline CDR1 is SGHTA and CDR2 FQGNSA. The CDR3 extends over 12 amino acids. Trimming cost V 6 bases and J 4 bases, with 9 bases left between them. The CDR3 protein is CASSQGITEAFF. The CDR3 coding sequence is TGTGCCAGCAGTCAGGGAATCACTGAAGCTTTCTTT.

The rearrangement joins TRBV18 to TRBJ2-7; no definite D call. V shed 8 bases and J shed 0 bases, with 20 bases lying between them. The CDR3 sequence is 16 residues long. Germline V lookup: CDR1 KGHSH, CDR2 LQKENI. The CDR3 bases are TGTGCCAGCCAACACGGTGGTTCAGGAAGCTCCTACGAGCAGTACTTC. Translating it yields CASQHGGSGSSYEQYF. Filled out from reference TRBV18 and TRBJ2-7, the complete variable domain reads NAGVMQNPRHLVRRRGQEARLRCSPMKGHSHVYWYRQLPEEGLKFMVYLQKENIIDESGMPKERFSAEFPKEGPSILRIQQVVRGDSAAYFCASQHGGSGSSYEQYFGPGTRLTVT.

The chain couples TRBV5-1 to TRBJ1-3, with D unresolved. The V end lost 5 bases, the J end lost 2 bases, and 23 bases lay between the germline ends. Germline V lookup: CDR1 SGHRS, CDR2 YFSETQ. This CDR3 comprises 18 residues. Here the CDR3 reads CASRAVGSLGFAGNTIYF. DNA for the CDR3: TGCGCCAGCAGGGCGGTCGGGAGTCTAGGGTTCGCTGGAAACACCATATATTTT. Full variable domain (missing parts from reference TRBV5-1 and TRBJ1-3): KAGVTQTPRYLIKTRGQQVTLSCSPISGHRSVSWYQQTPGQGLQFLFEYFSETQRNKGNFPGRFSGRQFSNSRSEMNVSTLELGDSALYLCASRAVGSLGFAGNTIYFGEGSWLTVV.

The chain uses TRBV6-6 and TRBJ1-1; 7 bases line up with TRBD1. Germline trimming cut 5 bases from V and 4 bases from J; bases unmatched to any gene: 19. CDR3 length: 18 residues. CDR1 MNHNY and CDR2 SVGAGI come from the germline V gene (reference sequence). In DNA, the CDR3 is TGTGCCAGCAGTCGGACCGCGCGACAGGGATTTTCGGGCACTGAAGCTTTCTTT. Its translation: CASSRTARQGFSGTEAFF.

The V call is TRBV4-3, the J call TRBJ1-6; 9 nucleotides agree with TRBD1. Germline trimming cut 1 base from V and 5 bases from J; bases unmatched to any gene: 12. CDR3 length: 19 amino acids. Germline-derived CDR1 and CDR2 are LGHNA and YSLEER. This chain's CDR3 is CASSQAWATGGADNSPLHF. The CDR3 region has the DNA TGCGCCAGCAGCCAAGCCTGGGCCACAGGGGGCGCGGATAATTCACCCCTCCACTTT.

CDR3 loop: CASSQVPIRTSGSTDTQYF. The CDR3 nucleotides read TGTGCCAGCAGCCAAGTTCCAATCCGGACTAGCGGCTCCACAGATACGCAGTATTTT. This chain joins TRBV3-1 (or the pseudogene TRBV3-2) and TRBJ2-3, with 10 bases identical to TRBD2. The CDR3 runs to 19 residues. The trim removed 1 base at V and 2 bases at J, leaving 12 bases unmatched. Per germline, CDR1 LGHDT and CDR2 YNNKEL (reference sequence).

The V call is TRBV6-2 or TRBV6-3, the J call TRBJ2-1; 7 bases fit TRBD2. This CDR3 has 16 amino acids. V shed 2 bases, J shed 0 bases, and the junction held 4 bases outside the gene matches. Germline assignment: CDR1 MNHEY and CDR2 SVGEGT. DNA for the CDR3: TGTGCCAGCAGTTACGCTAGCGGTAGCTCCTACAATGAGCAGTTCTTC. Translation: CASSYASGSSYNEQFF.

This clone was seen a single time. The chain couples TRBV2 to TRBJ2-7, with TRBD2 matching 8 bases. From germline, CDR1 is SNHLY and CDR2 FYNNEI. The V segment lost 3 bases and the J segment 4 bases; nucleotides outside the gene matches: 8. This CDR3 contains 15 residues. CDR3 region: CASSDSTSGRYEQYF. CDR3 bases: TGTGCCAGCAGTGATTCTACTAGCGGCCGATACGAGCAGTACTTC.

The chain has TRBV9 and TRBJ2-7; tentative D call: TRBD1 (7 bases). V lost 0 bases and J lost 7, with 14 bases in between. The V gene's germline CDR1 is SGDLS and CDR2 YYNGEE. The CDR3 runs 14 residues. CDR3 residues: CASSVVTAGGEQYF. The CDR3 DNA follows: TGTGCCAGCAGCGTAGTAACGGCAGGGGGGGAGCAGTACTTC. Looking up the rest from reference TRBV9 and TRBJ2-7 gives the full variable domain: DSGVTQTPKHLITATGQRVTLRCSPRSGDLSVYWYQQSLDQGLQFLIQYYNGEERAKGNILERFSAQQFPDLHSELNLSSLELGDSALYFCASSVVTAGGEQYFGPGTRLTVT.

Of note for this clone: An end of the junction does not agree with germline; a read error may underlie this. The chain has TRBV6-5 and TRBJ2-1; D unresolved. Germline V CDR1 and CDR2: MNHEY, SVGAGI. The CDR3 length is 11 residues. The CDR3 coding sequence is TGCTCTACGATCCGCTACAATGAGCAGTTCTTC. This codes for CSTIRYNEQFF.

This chain uses TRBV14 with TRBJ2-5, with D unclear. Germline-derived CDR1 and CDR2 are SGHDN and FVKESK. Trimming pared 2 bases from V and 5 bases from J, leaving 3 bases between. The length of the CDR3 is 11 residues. The CDR3 DNA follows: TGTGCCAGCAGCCAATCGGAGACCCAGTACTTC. Protein sequence: CASSQSETQYF.

This clone has only a few counts. This chain joins TRBV19 and TRBJ1-1; D gene ambiguous. V dropped 3 bases and J dropped 4 bases, with 15 bases sitting between them. The CDR3 totals 15 residues. The germline CDR1 and CDR2 sequences are LNHDA and SQIVND (reference sequence). The CDR3 region is CASSMAGMGRTEAFF. The CDR3 coding sequence is TGTGCCAGTAGTATGGCTGGAATGGGCCGCACTGAAGCTTTCTTT.

The rearrangement links TRBV4-1 to TRBJ2-7, with 11 positions matching TRBD1. The trim removed 5 bases at V and 2 bases at J, leaving 5 bases unmatched. The CDR3 covers 15 residues. Germline V gene lookup returns CDR1 MGHRA and CDR2 YSYEKL. The CDR3 region is CASSSGQGVPYEQYF. The CDR3 DNA reads as TGCGCCAGCAGCTCGGGACAGGGGGTCCCCTACGAGCAGTACTTC.

The chain uses TRBV12-5 and TRBJ2-5; tentatively, D is TRBD2 (7 bases). Germline V gives CDR1 LGHNT, CDR2 FRNRAP. Trimming removed 5 bases at V and 1 base at J, with 11 bases between. This CDR3 has 14 amino acids. In nucleotides, the CDR3 is TGTGCTAGTGGTCACAGGGAGGGCCAAGAGACCCAGTACTTC. The encoded protein is CASGHREGQETQYF.

This clone has a single count. The chain uses TRBV6-4 and TRBJ1-1, with 10 bases identical to TRBD1. The CDR3 contains 17 residues. Trimming at V came to 2 bases and at J to 0 bases, leaving 6 bases not matched to a gene. CDR1 is MRHNA, CDR2 SNTAGT, per germline. The CDR3 DNA is TGTGCCAGCAGTGACATCCGGGACAGGGGTATGAACACTGAAGCTTTCTTT. Translation: CASSDIRDRGMNTEAFF.

V gene TRBV10-3 combines with J gene TRBJ1-6, with 7 positions matching TRBD1. Germline-derived CDR1 and CDR2 are ENHRY and SYGVKD. Unmatched junction bases numbered 5, after V lost 1 base and J lost 5 bases. The CDR3 totals 16 residues. CDR3 sequence (DNA): TGTGCCATCAGTGAGTATTGGACAGGCAATAATTCACCCCTCCACTTT. Residues: CAISEYWTGNNSPLHF.

The gene calls are TRBV19 and TRBJ2-7; TRBD2 aligns across 8 bases. After removal of 5 bases from V and 6 bases from J, the junction contained 6 bases not matched to a gene. Germline-derived CDR1 and CDR2 are LNHDA and SQIVND (reference sequence). The CDR3 runs to 13 residues. In DNA form, the CDR3 reads TGTGCCAGTAGTTCCCTCGGGGGGGTCGAGCAGTACTTC. It is translated as CASSSLGGVEQYF. Complete variable domain (other parts from reference TRBV19 and TRBJ2-7): DGGITQSPKYLFRKEGQNVTLSCEQNLNHDAMYWYRQDPGQGLRLIYYSQIVNDFQKGDIAEGYSVSREKKESFPLTVTSAQKNPTAFYLCASSSLGGVEQYFGPGTRLTVT.